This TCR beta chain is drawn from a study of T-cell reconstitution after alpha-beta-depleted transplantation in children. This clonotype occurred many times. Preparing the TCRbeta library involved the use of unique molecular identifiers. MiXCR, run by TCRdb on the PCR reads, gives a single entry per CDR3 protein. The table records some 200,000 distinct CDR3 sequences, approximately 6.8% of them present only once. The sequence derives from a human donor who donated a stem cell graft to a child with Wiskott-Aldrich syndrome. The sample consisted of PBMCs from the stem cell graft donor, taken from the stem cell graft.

The CDR3: CASSQEQLGHPSYDGYTF. In DNA form, the CDR3 reads TGCGCCAGCAGCCAAGAGCAATTGGGACACCCGTCCTACGATGGCTACACCTTC. The V gene is TRBV4-1, the J gene TRBJ1-2; D is perhaps TRBD1 (6 bases). The CDR3 is made up of 18 amino acids. Trimming removed 0 bases at V and 6 bases at J, with 23 bases between. Germline values: CDR1 MGHRA, CDR2 YSYEKL.